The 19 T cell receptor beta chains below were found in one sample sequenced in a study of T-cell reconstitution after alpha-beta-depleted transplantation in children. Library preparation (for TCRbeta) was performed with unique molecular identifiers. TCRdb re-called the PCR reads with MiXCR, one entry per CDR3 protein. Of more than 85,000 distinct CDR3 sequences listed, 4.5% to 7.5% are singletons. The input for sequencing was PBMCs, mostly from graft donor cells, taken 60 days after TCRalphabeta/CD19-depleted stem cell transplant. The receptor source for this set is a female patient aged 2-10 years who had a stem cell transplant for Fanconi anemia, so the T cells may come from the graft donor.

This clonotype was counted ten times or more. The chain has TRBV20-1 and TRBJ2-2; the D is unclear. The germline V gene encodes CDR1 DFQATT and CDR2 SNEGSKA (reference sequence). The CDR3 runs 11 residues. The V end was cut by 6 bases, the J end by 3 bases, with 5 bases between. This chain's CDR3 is CSARHTGELFF. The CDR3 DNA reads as TGCAGTGCGAGACACACCGGGGAGCTGTTTTTT.

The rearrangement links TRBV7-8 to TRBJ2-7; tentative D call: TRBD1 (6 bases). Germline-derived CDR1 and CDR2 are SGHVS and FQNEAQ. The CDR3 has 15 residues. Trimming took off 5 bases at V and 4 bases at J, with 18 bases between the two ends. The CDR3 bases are TGTGCCAGCAGCCCCCTTACAGGGTCTAAATACGAGCAGTACTTC. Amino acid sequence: CASSPLTGSKYEQYF.

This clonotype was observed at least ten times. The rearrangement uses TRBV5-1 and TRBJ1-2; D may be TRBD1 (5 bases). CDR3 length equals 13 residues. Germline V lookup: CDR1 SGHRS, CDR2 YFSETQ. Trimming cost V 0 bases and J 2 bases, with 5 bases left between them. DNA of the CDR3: TGCGCCAGCAGCTTGGACAGGAACTATGGCTACACCTTC. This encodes CASSLDRNYGYTF.

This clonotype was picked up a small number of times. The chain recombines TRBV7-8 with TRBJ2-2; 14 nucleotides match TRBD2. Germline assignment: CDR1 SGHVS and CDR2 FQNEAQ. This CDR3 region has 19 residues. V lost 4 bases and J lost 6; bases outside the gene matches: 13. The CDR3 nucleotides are TGTGCCAGCAGCTCTACCTCGACTAGCGGGAGGGGGGAAGCCGGGGAGCTGTTTTTT. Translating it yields CASSSTSTSGRGEAGELFF.

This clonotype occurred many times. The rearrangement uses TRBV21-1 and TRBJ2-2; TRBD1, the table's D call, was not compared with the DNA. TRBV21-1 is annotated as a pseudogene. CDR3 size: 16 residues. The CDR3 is CASSKESDRETGELFF. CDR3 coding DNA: TGTGCCAGCAGCAAAGAATCCGACAGGGAGACCGGGGAGCTGTTTTTT.

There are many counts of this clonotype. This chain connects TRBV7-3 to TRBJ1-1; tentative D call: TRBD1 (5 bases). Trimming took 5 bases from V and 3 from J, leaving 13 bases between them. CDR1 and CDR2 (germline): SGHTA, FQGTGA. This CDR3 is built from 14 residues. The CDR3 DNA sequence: TGTGCCAGCAGCATCTCCCGGGACGACACTGAAGCTTTCTTT. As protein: CASSISRDDTEAFF.

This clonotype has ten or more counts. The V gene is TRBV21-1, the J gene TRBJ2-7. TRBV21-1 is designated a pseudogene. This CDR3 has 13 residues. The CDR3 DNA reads TGTGCCAGCAGCAAAGAAGGTGTCTACGAGCAGTACTTC. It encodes CASSKEGVYEQYF.

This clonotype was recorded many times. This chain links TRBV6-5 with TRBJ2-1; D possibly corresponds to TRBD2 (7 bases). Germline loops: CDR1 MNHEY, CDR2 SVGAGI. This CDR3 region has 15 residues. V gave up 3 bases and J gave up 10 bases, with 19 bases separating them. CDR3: CASSYVGGAILEQFF. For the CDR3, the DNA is TGTGCCAGCAGTTATGTAGGGGGGGCCATTTTAGAGCAGTTCTTC.

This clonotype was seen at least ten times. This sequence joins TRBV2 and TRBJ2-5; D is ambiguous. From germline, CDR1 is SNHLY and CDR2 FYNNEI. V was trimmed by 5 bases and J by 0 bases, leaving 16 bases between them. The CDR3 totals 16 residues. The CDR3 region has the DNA TGTGCCAGCAGTCGCGCCCCTCATCTGTACCAAGAGACCCAGTACTTC. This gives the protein CASSRAPHLYQETQYF. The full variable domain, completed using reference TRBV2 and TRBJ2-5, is EPEVTQTPSHQVTQMGQEVILRCVPISNHLYFYWYRQILGQKVEFLVSFYNNEISEKSEIFDDQFSVERPDGSNFTLKIRSTKLEDSAMYFCASSRAPHLYQETQYFGPGTRLLVL.

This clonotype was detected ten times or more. The CDR3, as DNA: TGTGCCAGTAGTAAAACCGGGGAGCTGTTTTTT. Translation: CASSKTGELFF. The V call is TRBV19, the J call TRBJ2-2; D is ambiguous. CDR1 and CDR2 (germline): LNHDA, SQIVND (reference sequence). This CDR3 spans 11 amino acids. V shed 4 bases and J shed 5 bases, with 2 bases lying between them.

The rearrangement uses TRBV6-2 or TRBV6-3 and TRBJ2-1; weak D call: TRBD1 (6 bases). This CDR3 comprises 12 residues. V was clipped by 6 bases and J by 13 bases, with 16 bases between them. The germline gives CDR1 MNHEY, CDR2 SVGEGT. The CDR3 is CASSYRDGSQFF. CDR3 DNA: TGTGCCAGCAGCTACAGGGACGGGTCTCAGTTCTTC.

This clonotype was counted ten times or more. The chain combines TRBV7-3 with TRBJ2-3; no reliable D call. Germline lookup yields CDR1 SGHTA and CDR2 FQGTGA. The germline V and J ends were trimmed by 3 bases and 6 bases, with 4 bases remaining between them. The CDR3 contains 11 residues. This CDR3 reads CASSFGDTQYF. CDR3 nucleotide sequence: TGTGCCAGCAGCTTCGGGGATACGCAGTATTTT.

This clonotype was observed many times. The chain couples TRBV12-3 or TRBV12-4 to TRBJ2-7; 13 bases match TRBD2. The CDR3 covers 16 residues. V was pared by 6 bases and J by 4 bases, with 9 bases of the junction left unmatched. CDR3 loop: CASSQLAGGAKYEQYF. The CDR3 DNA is TGTGCCAGCAGCCAACTAGCGGGAGGGGCGAAGTACGAGCAGTACTTC.

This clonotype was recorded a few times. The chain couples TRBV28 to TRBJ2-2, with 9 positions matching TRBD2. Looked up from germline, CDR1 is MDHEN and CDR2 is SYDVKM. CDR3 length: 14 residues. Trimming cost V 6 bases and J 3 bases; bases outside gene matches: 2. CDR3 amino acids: CASRLAGHTGELFF. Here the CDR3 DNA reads TGTGCCAGCAGACTAGCGGGCCACACCGGGGAGCTGTTTTTT.

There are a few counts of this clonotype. The CDR3 loop is CASSLGRADRPMFF. Written as DNA, the CDR3 is TGTGCCAGCAGTTTAGGCAGGGCGGACCGACCGATGTTTTTT. This chain connects TRBV12-3 or TRBV12-4 to TRBJ1-4; D might be TRBD1 (5 bases). Trimming stripped 1 base from V and 15 bases from J, with 18 bases between. This CDR3 contains 14 residues.

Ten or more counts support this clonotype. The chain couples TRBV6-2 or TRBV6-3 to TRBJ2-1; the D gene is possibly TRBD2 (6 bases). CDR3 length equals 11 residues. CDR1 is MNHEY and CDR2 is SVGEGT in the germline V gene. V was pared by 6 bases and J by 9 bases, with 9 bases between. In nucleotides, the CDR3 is TGTGCCAGCAGGACTAGTGGTGAGCAGTTCTTC. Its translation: CASRTSGEQFF.

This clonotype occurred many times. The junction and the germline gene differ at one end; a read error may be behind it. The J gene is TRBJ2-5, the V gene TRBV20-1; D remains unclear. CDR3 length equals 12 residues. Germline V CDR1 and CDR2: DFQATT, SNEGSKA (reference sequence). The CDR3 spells CSAIDDQDTQYF. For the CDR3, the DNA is TGCAGTGCTATCGATGACCAAGATACCCAGTACTTC.

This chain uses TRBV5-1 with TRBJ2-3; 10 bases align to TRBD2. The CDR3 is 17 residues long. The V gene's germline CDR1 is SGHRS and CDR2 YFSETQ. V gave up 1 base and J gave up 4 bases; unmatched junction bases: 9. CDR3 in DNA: TGCGCCAGCAGCTTGCGTGAGATGAGCGGGGGGGCAGATACGCAGTATTTT. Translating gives CASSLREMSGGADTQYF. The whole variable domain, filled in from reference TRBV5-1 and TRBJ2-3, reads KAGVTQTPRYLIKTRGQQVTLSCSPISGHRSVSWYQQTPGQGLQFLFEYFSETQRNKGNFPGRFSGRQFSNSRSEMNVSTLELGDSALYLCASSLREMSGGADTQYFGPGTRLTVL.

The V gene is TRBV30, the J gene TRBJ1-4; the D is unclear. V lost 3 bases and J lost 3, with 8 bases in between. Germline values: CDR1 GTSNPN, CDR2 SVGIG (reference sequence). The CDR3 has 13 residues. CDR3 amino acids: CAWRWGANEKLFF. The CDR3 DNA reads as TGTGCCTGGAGATGGGGAGCTAATGAAAAACTGTTTTTT.